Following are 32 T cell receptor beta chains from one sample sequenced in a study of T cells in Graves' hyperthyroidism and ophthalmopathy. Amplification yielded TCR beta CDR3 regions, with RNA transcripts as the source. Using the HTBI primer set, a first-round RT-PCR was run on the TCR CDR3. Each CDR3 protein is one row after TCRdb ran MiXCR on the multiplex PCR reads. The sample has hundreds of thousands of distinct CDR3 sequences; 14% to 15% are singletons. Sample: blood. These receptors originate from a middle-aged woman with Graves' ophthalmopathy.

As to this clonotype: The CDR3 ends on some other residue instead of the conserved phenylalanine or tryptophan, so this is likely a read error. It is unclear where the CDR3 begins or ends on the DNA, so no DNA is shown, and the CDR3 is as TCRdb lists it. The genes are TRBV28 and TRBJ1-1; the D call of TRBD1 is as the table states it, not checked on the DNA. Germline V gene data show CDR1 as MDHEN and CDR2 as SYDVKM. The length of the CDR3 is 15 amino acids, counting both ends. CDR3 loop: CASSSPGAERRPAFL.

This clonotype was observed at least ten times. CDR3 amino acids: CSATQGAGGDTGELFF. Written as DNA, the CDR3 is TGCAGTGCTACGCAGGGGGCGGGAGGTGACACCGGGGAGCTGTTTTTT. The chain is built from TRBV20-1 and TRBJ2-2; D possibly uses TRBD1 or TRBD2 (8 bases each). Germline CDR1 and CDR2: DFQATT and SNEGSKA (reference sequence). There are 16 residues in the CDR3. The V end was cut by 4 bases, the J end by 3 bases, with 18 bases between.

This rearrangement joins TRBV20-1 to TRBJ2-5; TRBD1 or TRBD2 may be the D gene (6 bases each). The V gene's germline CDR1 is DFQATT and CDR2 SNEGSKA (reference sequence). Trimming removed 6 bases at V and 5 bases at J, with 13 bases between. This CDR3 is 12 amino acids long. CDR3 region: CSANREAETQYF. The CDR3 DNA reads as TGCAGTGCAAACAGGGAGGCCGAGACCCAGTACTTC.

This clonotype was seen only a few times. The CDR3 here is CASSQEGADTQYF. The CDR3, as DNA: TGTGCCAGCAGCCAAGAGGGAGCAGATACGCAGTATTTT. The gene calls are TRBV3-1 and TRBJ2-3; weak D call: TRBD2 (5 bases). Trimming removed 0 bases from V and 4 bases from J, with 5 bases in between. There are 13 residues in the CDR3. Per the germline V gene, CDR1 is LGHDT and CDR2 is YNNKEL (reference sequence).

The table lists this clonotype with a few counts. CDR3 in amino acids: CASSLAGGRSNEQYF. CDR3 bases: TGTGCCAGCAGCTTAGCTGGCGGGAGGTCTAACGAGCAGTACTTC. The chain is built from TRBV7-9 and TRBJ2-7; 8 nucleotides line up with TRBD2. With 0 bases clipped from V and 5 bases from J, the junction kept 6 bases outside the gene matches. The length of the CDR3 is 15 residues. Germline V CDR1 and CDR2: SEHNR, FQNEAQ (reference sequence). Looking up the rest from reference TRBV7-9 and TRBJ2-7 gives the full variable domain: DTGVSQNPRHKITKRGQNVTFRCDPISEHNRLYWYRQTLGQGPEFLTYFQNEAQLEKSRLLSDRFSAERPKGSFSTLEIQRTEQGDSAMYLCASSLAGGRSNEQYFGPGTRLTVT.

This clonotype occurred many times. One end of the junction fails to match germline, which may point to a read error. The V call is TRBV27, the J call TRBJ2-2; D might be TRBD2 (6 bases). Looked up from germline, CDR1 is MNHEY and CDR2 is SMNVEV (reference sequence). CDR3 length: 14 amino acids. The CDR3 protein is CASSDSENTGGLFF. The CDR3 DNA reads TGTGCCAGCAGTGATAGCGAGAACACCGGGGGGCTGTTTTTT.

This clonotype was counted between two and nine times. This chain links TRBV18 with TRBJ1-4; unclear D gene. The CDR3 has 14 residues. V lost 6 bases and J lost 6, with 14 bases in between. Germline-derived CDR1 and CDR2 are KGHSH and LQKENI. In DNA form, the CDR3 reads TGTGCCAGCTCGCCAGGTTCAGGCTATGAAAAACTGTTTTTT. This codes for CASSPGSGYEKLFF.

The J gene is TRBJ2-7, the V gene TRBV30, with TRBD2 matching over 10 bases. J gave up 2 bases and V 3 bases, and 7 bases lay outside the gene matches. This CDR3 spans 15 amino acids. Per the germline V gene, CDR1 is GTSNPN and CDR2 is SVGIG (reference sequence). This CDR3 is CAWSEGSGRAYEQYF. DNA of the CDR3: TGTGCCTGGAGCGAAGGGAGCGGGAGGGCCTACGAGCAGTACTTC.

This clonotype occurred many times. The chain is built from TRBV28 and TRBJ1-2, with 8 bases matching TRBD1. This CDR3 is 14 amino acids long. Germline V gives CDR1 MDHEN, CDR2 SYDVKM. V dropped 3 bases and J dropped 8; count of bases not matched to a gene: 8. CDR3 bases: TGTGCCAGCAGTTTCCAGGGGGCGGCGTTCGGCTACACCTTC. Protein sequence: CASSFQGAAFGYTF.

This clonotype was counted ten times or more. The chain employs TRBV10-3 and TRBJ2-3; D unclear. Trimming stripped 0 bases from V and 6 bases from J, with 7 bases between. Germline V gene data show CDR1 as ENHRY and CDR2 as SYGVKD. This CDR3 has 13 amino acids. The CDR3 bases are TGTGCCATCAGTGAGTCGATCAGGGATACGCAGTATTTT. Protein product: CAISESIRDTQYF.

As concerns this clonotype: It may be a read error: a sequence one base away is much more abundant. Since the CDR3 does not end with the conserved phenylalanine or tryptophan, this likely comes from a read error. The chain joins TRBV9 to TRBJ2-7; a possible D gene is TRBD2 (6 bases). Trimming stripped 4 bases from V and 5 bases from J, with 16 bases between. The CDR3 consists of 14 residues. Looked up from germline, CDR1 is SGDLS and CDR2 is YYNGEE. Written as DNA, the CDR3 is TGTGCCAGCAGCCCCCTAAGCGGGCACAACGAGCAGTACTCC. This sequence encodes CASSPLSGHNEQYS.

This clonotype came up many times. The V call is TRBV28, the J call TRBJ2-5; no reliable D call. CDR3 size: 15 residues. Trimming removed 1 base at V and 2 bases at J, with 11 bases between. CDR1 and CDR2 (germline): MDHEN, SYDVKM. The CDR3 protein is CASSLLARAQETQYF. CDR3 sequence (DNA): TGTGCCAGCAGTTTATTGGCCAGAGCACAAGAGACCCAGTACTTC.

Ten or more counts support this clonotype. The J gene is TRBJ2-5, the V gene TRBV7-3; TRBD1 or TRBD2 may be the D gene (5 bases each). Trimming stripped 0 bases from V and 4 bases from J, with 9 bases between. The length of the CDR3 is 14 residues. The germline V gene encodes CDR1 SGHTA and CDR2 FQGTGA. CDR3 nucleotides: TGTGCCAGCAGCTTAACAGGGGCGGGAGAGACCCAGTACTTC. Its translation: CASSLTGAGETQYF.

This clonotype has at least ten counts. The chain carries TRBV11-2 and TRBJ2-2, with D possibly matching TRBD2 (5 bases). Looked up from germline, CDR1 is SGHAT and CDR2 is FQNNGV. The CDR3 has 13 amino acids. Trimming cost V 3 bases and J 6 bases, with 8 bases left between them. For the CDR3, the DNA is TGTGCCAGCAGCTTTAAGGGAGCCGGGGAGCTGTTTTTT. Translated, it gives CASSFKGAGELFF. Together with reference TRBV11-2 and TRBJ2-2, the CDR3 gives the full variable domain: EAGVAQSPRYKIIEKRQSVAFWCNPISGHATLYWYQQILGQGPKLLIQFQNNGVVDDSQLPKDRFSAERLKGVDSTLKIQPAKLEDSAVYLCASSFKGAGELFFGEGSRLTVL.

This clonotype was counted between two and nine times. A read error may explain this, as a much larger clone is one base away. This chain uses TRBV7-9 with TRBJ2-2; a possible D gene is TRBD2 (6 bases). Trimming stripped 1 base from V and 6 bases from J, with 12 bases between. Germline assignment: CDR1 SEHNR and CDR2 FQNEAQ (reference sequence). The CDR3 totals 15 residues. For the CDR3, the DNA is TGTGCCAGCAGCTTAGGGGGAGCGGGCGCCGGGGAGCTGTTTTTT. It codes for CASSLGGAGAGELFF.

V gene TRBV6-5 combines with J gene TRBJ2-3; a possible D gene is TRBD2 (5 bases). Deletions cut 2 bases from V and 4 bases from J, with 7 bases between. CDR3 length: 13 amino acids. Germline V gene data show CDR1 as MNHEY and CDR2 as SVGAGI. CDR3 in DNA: TGTGCCAGCAGTTACACTAGATCAGATACGCAGTATTTT. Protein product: CASSYTRSDTQYF.

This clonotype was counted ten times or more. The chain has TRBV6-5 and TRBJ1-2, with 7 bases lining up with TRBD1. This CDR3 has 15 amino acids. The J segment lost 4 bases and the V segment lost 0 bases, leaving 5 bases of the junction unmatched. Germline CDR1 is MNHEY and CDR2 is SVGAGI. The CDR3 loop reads CASSYSHRGIYGYTF. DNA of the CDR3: TGTGCCAGCAGTTACTCTCACAGGGGCATCTATGGCTACACCTTC.

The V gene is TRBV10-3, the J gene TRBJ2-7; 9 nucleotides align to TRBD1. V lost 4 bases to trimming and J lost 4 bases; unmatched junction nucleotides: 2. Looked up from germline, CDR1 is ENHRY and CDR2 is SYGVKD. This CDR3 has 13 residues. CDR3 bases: TGTGCCATCAGTGTGACAGGGGGGTACGAGCAGTACTTC. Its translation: CAISVTGGYEQYF.

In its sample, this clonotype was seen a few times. CDR3 in DNA: TGTGCCAGCAGCTCCCGAGGAGGGGAAGGAGAGACCCAGTACTTC. Its protein product is CASSSRGGEGETQYF. The chain combines TRBV9 with TRBJ2-5; D may be TRBD2 (6 bases). Germline lookup yields CDR1 SGDLS and CDR2 YYNGEE. This CDR3 is built from 15 residues. The V end was cut by 4 bases, the J end by 4 bases, with 17 bases between.

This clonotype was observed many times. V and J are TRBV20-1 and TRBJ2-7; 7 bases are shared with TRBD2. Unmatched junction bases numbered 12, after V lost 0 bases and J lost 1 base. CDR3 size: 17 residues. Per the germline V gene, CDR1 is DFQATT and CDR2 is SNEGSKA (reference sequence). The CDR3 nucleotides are TGCAGTGCTAGAGACCCCCGGGCTAGCGGAACTTCCTACGAGCAGTACTTC. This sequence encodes CSARDPRASGTSYEQYF.

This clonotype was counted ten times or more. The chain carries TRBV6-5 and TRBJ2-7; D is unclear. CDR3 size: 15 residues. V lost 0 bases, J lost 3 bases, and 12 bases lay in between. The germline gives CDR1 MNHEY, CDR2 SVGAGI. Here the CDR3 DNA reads TGTGCCAGCAGTTACTCTTATCAGGTGAACTACGAGCAGTACTTC. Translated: CASSYSYQVNYEQYF.

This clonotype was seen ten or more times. CDR3 residues: CAISPARLAANTGELFF. CDR3 nucleotides: TGTGCCATCAGCCCCGCGAGGCTAGCGGCGAACACCGGGGAGCTGTTTTTT. This chain connects TRBV10-3 to TRBJ2-2; 7 nucleotides align to TRBD2. Per the germline V gene, CDR1 is ENHRY and CDR2 is SYGVKD. The CDR3 runs 17 residues. J was trimmed by 0 bases and V by 6 bases; bases with no gene match: 10.

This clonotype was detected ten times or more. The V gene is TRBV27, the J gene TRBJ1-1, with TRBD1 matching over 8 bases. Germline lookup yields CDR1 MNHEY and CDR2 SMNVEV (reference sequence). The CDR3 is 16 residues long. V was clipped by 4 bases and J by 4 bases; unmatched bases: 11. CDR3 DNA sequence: TGTGCCAGCAGTTGGTCGGGACAGGAGGTAATCACTGAAGCTTTCTTT. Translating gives CASSWSGQEVITEAFF.

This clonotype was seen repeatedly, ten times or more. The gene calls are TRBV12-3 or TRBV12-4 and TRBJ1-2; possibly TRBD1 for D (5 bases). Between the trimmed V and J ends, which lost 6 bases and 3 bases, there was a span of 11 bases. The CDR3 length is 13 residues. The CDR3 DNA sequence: TGTGCCAGCAGCCGTGGGGGGGACTATGGCTACACCTTC. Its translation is CASSRGGDYGYTF.

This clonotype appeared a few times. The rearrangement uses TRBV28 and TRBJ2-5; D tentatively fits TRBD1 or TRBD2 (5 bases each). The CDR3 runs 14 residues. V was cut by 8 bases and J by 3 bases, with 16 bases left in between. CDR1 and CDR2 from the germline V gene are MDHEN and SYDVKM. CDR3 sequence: CASADRGREETQYF. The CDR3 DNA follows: TGTGCCAGCGCAGACCGGGGCCGGGAAGAGACCCAGTACTTC.

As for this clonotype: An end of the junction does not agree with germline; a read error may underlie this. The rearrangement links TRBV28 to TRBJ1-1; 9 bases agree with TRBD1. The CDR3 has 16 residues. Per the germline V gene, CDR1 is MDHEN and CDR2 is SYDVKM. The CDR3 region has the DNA TGTGCCAGCAGACCAGCGACAGGGGGTGTAACACGGGGGTGGCTCTTT. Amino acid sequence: CASRPATGGVTRGWLF.

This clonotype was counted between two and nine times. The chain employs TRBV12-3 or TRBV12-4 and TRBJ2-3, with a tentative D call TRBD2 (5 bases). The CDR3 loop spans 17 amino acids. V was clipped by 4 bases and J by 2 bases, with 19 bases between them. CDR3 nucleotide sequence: TGTGCCAGCAGTTACCCCGGGGAAGGCACTGACACAGATACGCAGTATTTT. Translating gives CASSYPGEGTDTDTQYF.

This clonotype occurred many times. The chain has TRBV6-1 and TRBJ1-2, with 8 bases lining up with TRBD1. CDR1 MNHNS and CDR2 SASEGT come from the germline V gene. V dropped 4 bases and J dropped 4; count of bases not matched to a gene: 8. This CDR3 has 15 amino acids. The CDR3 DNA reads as TGTGCCAGCAGTGTAGGGCAGGGGGCAACCTATGGCTACACCTTC. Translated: CASSVGQGATYGYTF.

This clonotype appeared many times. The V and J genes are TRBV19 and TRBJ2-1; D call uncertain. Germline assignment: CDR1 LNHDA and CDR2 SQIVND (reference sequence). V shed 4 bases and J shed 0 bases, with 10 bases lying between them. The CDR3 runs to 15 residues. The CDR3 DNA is TGTGCCAGTAGTAAGGACCCGAGCTCCTACAATGAGCAGTTCTTC. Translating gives CASSKDPSSYNEQFF.

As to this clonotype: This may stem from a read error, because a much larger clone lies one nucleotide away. CDR3 nucleotides: TGCAGTGCTAGTGGCAGGAGCTCCTACGGGCAGTACTTC. This sequence encodes CSASGRSSYGQYF. V and J are TRBV20-1 and TRBJ2-7; no clear D. The germline V gene encodes CDR1 DFQATT and CDR2 SNEGSKA (reference sequence). This CDR3 comprises 13 residues.

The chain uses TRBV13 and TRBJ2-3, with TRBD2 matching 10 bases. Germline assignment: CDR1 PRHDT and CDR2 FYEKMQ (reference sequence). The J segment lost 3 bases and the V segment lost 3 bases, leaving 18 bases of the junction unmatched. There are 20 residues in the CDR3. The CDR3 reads CASSFGLWASGRRETDTQYF. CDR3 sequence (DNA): TGTGCCAGCAGCTTTGGTTTGTGGGCTAGCGGGAGAAGGGAAACAGATACGCAGTATTTT. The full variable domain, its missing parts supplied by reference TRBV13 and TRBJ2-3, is AAGVIQSPRHLIKEKRETATLKCYPIPRHDTVYWYQQGPGQDPQFLISFYEKMQSDKGSIPDRFSAQQFSDYHSELNMSSLELGDSALYFCASSFGLWASGRRETDTQYFGPGTRLTVL.

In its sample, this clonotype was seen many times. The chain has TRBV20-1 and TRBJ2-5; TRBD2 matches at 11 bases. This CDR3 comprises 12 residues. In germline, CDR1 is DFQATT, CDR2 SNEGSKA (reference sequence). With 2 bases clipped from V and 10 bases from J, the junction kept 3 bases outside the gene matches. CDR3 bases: TGCAGTGCTAGACTAGCGGGAGGCATCCAGTACTTC. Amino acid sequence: CSARLAGGIQYF.